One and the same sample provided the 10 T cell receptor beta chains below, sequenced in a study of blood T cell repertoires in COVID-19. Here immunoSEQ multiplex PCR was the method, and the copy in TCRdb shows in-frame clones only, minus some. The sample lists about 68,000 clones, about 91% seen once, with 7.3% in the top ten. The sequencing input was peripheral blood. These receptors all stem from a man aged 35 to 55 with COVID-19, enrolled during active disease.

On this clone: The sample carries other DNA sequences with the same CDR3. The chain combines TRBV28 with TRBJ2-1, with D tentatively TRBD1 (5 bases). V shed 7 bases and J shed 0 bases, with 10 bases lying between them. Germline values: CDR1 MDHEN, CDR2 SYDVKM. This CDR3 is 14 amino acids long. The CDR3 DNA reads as TGTGCCAGCACCCGACAGAGCTCCTACAATGAGCAGTTCTTC. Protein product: CASTRQSSYNEQFF.

The CDR3 here is CASSSAGVLGEQFF. DNA of the CDR3: TGCGCCAGCAGCTCAGCAGGGGTTCTAGGGGAGCAGTTCTTC. The rearrangement links TRBV5-1 to TRBJ2-1; possible D gene TRBD1, 6 bases. Trimming took 3 bases from V and 10 from J, leaving 17 bases between them. CDR1 and CDR2 from the germline V gene are SGHRS and YFSETQ. This CDR3 has 14 amino acids. Full variable domain (rest looked up from reference TRBV5-1 and TRBJ2-1): KAGVTQTPRYLIKTRGQQVTLSCSPISGHRSVSWYQQTPGQGLQFLFEYFSETQRNKGNFPGRFSGRQFSNSRSEMNVSTLELGDSALYLCASSSAGVLGEQFFGPGTRLTVL.

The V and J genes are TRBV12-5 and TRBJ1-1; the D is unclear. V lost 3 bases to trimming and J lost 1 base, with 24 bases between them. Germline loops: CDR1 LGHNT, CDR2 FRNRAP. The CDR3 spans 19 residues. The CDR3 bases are TGTGCTAGTGGTTTCCCATCTGGCCTCACGACAAGCCGGAACACTGAAGCTTTCTTT. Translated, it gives CASGFPSGLTTSRNTEAFF.

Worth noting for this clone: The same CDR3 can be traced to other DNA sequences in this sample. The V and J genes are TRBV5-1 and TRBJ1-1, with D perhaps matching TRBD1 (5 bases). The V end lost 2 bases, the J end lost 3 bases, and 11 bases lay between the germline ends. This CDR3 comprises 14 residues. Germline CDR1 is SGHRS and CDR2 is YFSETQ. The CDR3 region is CASSFTGGDTEAFF. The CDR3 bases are TGCGCCAGCAGCTTTACCGGAGGGGACACTGAAGCTTTCTTT.

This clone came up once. This CDR3 reads CASSHGLAGRTYEQYF. The CDR3 DNA is TGTGCCAGCAGTCACGGACTAGCGGGGCGTACCTACGAGCAGTACTTC. This chain links TRBV27 with TRBJ2-7; 12 nucleotides align to TRBD2. The CDR3 spans 16 residues. V shed 5 bases, J shed 2 bases, and the junction held 7 bases outside the gene matches. Germline loops: CDR1 MNHEY, CDR2 SMNVEV (reference sequence).

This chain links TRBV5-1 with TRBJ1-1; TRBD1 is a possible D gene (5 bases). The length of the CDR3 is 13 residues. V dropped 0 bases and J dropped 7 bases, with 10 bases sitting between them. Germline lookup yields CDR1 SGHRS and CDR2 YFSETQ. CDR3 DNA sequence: TGCGCCAGCAGCTTGGGGACAACTAATGAAGCTTTCTTT. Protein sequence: CASSLGTTNEAFF.

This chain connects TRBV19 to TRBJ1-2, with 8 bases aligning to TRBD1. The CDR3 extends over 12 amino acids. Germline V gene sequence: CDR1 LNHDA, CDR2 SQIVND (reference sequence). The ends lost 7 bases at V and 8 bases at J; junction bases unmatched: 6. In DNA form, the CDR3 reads TGTGCCAGTACAGGGGGCAAGGGGGGCTACACCTTC. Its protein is CASTGGKGGYTF.

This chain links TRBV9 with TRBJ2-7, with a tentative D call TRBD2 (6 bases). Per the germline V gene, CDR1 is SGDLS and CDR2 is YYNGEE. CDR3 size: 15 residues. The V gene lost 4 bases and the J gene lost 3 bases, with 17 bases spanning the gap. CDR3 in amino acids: CASSQEDVGGYEQYF. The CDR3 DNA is TGTGCCAGCAGCCAGGAGGACGTGGGGGGCTACGAGCAGTACTTC.

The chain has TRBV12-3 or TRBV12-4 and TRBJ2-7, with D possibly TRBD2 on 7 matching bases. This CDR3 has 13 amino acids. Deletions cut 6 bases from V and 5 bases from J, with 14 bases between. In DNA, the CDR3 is TGTGCCAGCAGAGGGGGAGGGTCCCACGAGCAGTACTTC. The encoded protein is CASRGGGSHEQYF.

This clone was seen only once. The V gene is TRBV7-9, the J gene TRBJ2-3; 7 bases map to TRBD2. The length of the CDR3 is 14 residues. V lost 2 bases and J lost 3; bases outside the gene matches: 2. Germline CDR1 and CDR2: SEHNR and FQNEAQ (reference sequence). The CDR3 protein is CASSLTGGTDTQYF. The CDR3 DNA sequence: TGTGCCAGCAGCTTAACGGGGGGAACAGATACGCAGTATTTT.